The rows below give T cell receptor beta chains drawn from one sample of a study of CD8 T cells in Susac syndrome. TCRdb processed the immunoSEQ multiplex PCR reads anew with MiXCR; each CDR3 protein has one entry. The sample lists roughly 160,000 distinct CDR3 sequences, 95% to 97% occurring once. Specimen: CD4+ T cells from PBMCs. The receptors shown here come from a human donor with Susac syndrome. Each CDR3 is given with its conserved first and last residue. Each record gives: clone size, J gene, V gene, D gene, CDR3 DNA, CDR3 protein. A D gene is named only where the DNA matches it firmly. Some rows mark clone size as missing; the rest say once, few, many or name a class of expanded clone.

>once|TRBJ2-7|TRBV10-3|.
TGTGCCATCAGTTCTCAGAGCTACGAGCAGTACTTC
CAISSQSYEQYF
>.|TRBJ2-3|TRBV5-1|TRBD2
TGCGCCAGCAGCTTCAGTCTAGCGGGAGAAGATACGCAGTATTTT
CASSFSLAGEDTQYF
>.|TRBJ2-1|TRBV5-1|TRBD1
TGCGCCAGCAGCTTACAGACAGGGGCGTACAATGAGCAGTTCTTC
CASSLQTGAYNEQFF
>.|TRBJ2-1|TRBV29-1|.
TGCAGCGTGGAACAGGTCACCAGCTCCTACAATGAGCAGTTCTTC
CSVEQVTSSYNEQFF
>.|TRBJ2-3|TRBV7-3|.
TGTGCCAGCAGCTTAACTTCGACCCCTGGATATACGCAGTATTTT
CASSLTSTPGYTQYF
>.|TRBJ2-1|TRBV5-1|TRBD1
TGCGCCAGCAGCTTGGTTTTACGACAGGGGTACAGGGATGAGCAGTTCTTC
CASSLVLRQGYRDEQFF
>.|TRBJ1-1|TRBV10-1|.
TGCGCCAGACGAAAACAGGGTCCTCCAGGGACGGCTTTCTTT
CARRKQGPPGTAFF
>.|TRBJ2-1|TRBV20-1|TRBD1
TGCAGTGCTGAAGACAGGGACTCCTACAATGAGCAGTTCTTC
CSAEDRDSYNEQFF
>few|TRBJ2-1|TRBV19|TRBD2
TGTGCCAGTAGTGTCGCGGGAGGAGGGGGTGAGCAGTTCTTC
CASSVAGGGGEQFF
>.|TRBJ1-1|TRBV29-1|.
TGCAGCGTTGAACTGCAGGGAATCACTGAAGCTTTCTTT
CSVELQGITEAFF
>few|TRBJ2-3|TRBV6-5|TRBD2
TGTGCCAGCAGCCGGAGCGGGACCAGCACAGATACGCAGTATTTT
CASSRSGTSTDTQYF
>.|TRBJ2-5|TRBV20-1|TRBD2
TGCAGTGCTAGTGAAACTAGCGGGAGGGCAGGGACCCAGTACTTC
CSASETSGRAGTQYF
>.|TRBJ2-7|TRBV20-1|.
TGCAGTGCCCGGGGAGGACGGAATTTCTACGAGCAGTACTTC
CSARGGRNFYEQYF
>once|TRBJ2-2|TRBV7-2|TRBD2
TGTGCCAGCATGCGGGGGGCGGGCACCGGGGAGCTGTTTTTT
CASMRGAGTGELFF
>.|TRBJ2-5|TRBV28|.
TGTGCCAGCAGGGCATCAGGGCCCCAAGAGACCCAGTACTTC
CASRASGPQETQYF
>.|TRBJ2-5|TRBV30|.
TGTGCCTGGAGTCTCCGGGGCGTCGAATCCCAGTACTTC
CAWSLRGVESQYF
>once|TRBJ2-2|TRBV29-1|.
TGCAGCGTTGGGTCGGCGTACACCGGGGAGCTGTTTTTT
CSVGSAYTGELFF
>.|TRBJ1-2|TRBV28|TRBD1
TGTGCCAGCAGTTCCGACAGGGGAACTAACTATGGCTACACCTTC
CASSSDRGTNYGYTF
>.|TRBJ2-2|TRBV12-3/TRBV12-4|.
TGTGCCAGCAGGGTATCGAACACCGGGGAGCTGTTTTTT
CASRVSNTGELFF
>.|TRBJ1-5|TRBV29-1|TRBD1
TGCAGCGTTGCCGGGACAGGGGTAAATCAGCCCCAGCATTTT
CSVAGTGVNQPQHF
>.|TRBJ2-3|TRBV24-1|.
TGTGCCACCAGTGATTTGCCCGGCAGCACAGATACGCAGTATTTT
CATSDLPGSTDTQYF
>.|TRBJ1-5|TRBV11-2|.
TGTGCCAGCAGCTTAACGTTGCTCGGGGGTAGCAATCAGCCCCAGCATTTT
CASSLTLLGGSNQPQHF
>.|TRBJ1-5|TRBV19|.
TGTGCCACCTCATACGCGGATCAGCCCCAGCATTTT
CATSYADQPQHF
>.|TRBJ2-1|TRBV7-3|TRBD2
TGTGCCAGCAGCCCGAGGGCGGGACTAGCGGGGGGCAATGAGCAGTTCTTC
CASSPRAGLAGGNEQFF
>.|TRBJ2-3|TRBV12-3/TRBV12-4|.
TGTGCCAGCAGTTTGGTGGGGGTCGGCACAGATACGCAGTATTTT
CASSLVGVGTDTQYF
>once|TRBJ2-1|TRBV30|TRBD2
TGTGCCTCCACAACCGGGGGGTTTGTGGGCAATGGTGAGCAGTTCTTC
CASTTGGFVGNGEQFF
>.|TRBJ2-5|TRBV6-2/TRBV6-3|.
TGTGCCAGCAGTTTACAGGGTAGAGAGACCCAGTACTTC
CASSLQGRETQYF
>.|TRBJ2-5|TRBV7-2|.
TGTGCCAGCAGCTTTCCAAGACGAGAGACCCAGTACTTC
CASSFPRRETQYF
>.|TRBJ1-1|TRBV15|.
TGTGCCACCAGCCTGACGGACAGCGGAAATGAAGCTTTCTTT
CATSLTDSGNEAFF
>.|TRBJ2-7|TRBV28|TRBD1
TGTGCCAGCCGGACAGGGGGAGACTACGAGCAGTACTTC
CASRTGGDYEQYF
>.|TRBJ2-3|TRBV25-1|.
TGTGCCAGCAATGAATTTGGTCCCGATACGCAGTATTTT
CASNEFGPDTQYF
>.|TRBJ2-1|TRBV30|.
TGTGCCTGGAGCAAGCAGGAGATTGAGCAGTTCTTC
CAWSKQEIEQFF
>once|TRBJ1-5|TRBV3-1|.
TGTGCCAGCAGCCTCAACCCCGCCCTGCGGCCCCAGCATTTT
CASSLNPALRPQHF
>once|TRBJ2-1|TRBV3-1|.
TGTGCCAGCAGCCAAGTTGGGGGCGGGACCTACAATGAGCAGTTCTTC
CASSQVGGGTYNEQFF
>once|TRBJ1-2|TRBV15|.
TGTGCCACCAGCAGAGATTTAGGCAATGGCTACACCTTC
CATSRDLGNGYTF
>.|TRBJ2-1|TRBV29-1|.
TGCAGCGTTGCCAGTTTAGATGAGCAGTTCTTC
CSVASLDEQFF
>.|TRBJ2-5|TRBV30|TRBD1
TGTGCCTGGGGGACAGGCGGACAAGAGACCCAGTACTTC
CAWGTGGQETQYF